The 15 T cell receptor beta chains in this list originate from one sample, sequenced in a study of blood T cell repertoires in COVID-19. The data were produced by immunoSEQ multiplex PCR, yet TCRdb's version contains in-frame clones alone and is incomplete. The data contain 150,000 to 200,000 clones, roughly 90% of them singletons. Sample: PBMCs or T cells enriched from blood (not recorded which). The receptor set was obtained from a woman aged 45-65 years who had recovered from COVID-19.

The gene calls are TRBV7-8 and TRBJ1-6; D remains ambiguous. Per the germline V gene, CDR1 is SGHVS and CDR2 is FQNEAQ. The CDR3 contains 16 residues. The V gene lost 3 bases and the J gene lost 4 bases, with 13 bases spanning the gap. CDR3 nucleotide sequence: TGTGCCAGCAGCTTTAGCATGCAGACGTATAATTCACCCCTCCACTTT. Protein sequence: CASSFSMQTYNSPLHF.

The chain has TRBV11-2 and TRBJ1-2; D might be TRBD1 (6 bases). Germline V gene lookup returns CDR1 SGHAT and CDR2 FQNNGV. V was cut by 5 bases and J by 7 bases, with 11 bases left in between. This CDR3 region has 12 residues. The CDR3 DNA follows: TGTGCCAGCAGCGATAACAGGGTTGGCTACACCTTC. Protein: CASSDNRVGYTF.

V usage is TRBV7-3 and J usage is TRBJ2-7, with D maybe TRBD2 (7 bases). The CDR3 has 15 amino acids. V gave up 6 bases and J gave up 4 bases, with 19 bases separating them. CDR1 is SGHTA, CDR2 FQGTGA, per germline. The CDR3 DNA sequence: TGTGCCAGCAGTCTTGGGGTACAGGGAGGGTACGAGCAGTACTTC. It specifies CASSLGVQGGYEQYF.

The chain uses TRBV30 and TRBJ1-6; 8 bases agree with TRBD1. After removal of 1 base from V and 10 bases from J, the junction contained 3 bases not matched to a gene. This CDR3 comprises 13 residues. Germline CDR1 and CDR2: GTSNPN and SVGIG (reference sequence). The CDR3 region has the DNA TGTGCCTGGAGTGACAGGGGGGGCTCACCCCTCCACTTT. Translation: CAWSDRGGSPLHF. The whole variable domain, remainder taken from reference TRBV30 and TRBJ1-6, is SQTIHQWPATLVQPVGSPLSLECTVEGTSNPNLYWYRQAAGRGLQLLFYSVGIGQISSEVPQNLSASRPQDRQFILSSKKLLLSDSGFYLCAWSDRGGSPLHFGNGTRLTVT.

V is TRBV12-3 or TRBV12-4 and J is TRBJ1-1; possible D gene TRBD1, 6 bases. The CDR3 length is 12 residues. V was pared by 3 bases and J by 10 bases, with 12 bases between. The CDR3 protein is CASSFTGIAAFF. The CDR3 DNA reads as TGTGCCAGCAGTTTCACAGGGATCGCAGCTTTCTTT.

V is TRBV7-2 and J is TRBJ1-6; D perhaps matches TRBD1 (5 bases). CDR3 length equals 14 residues. Germline CDR1 SGHTA, CDR2 FQGNSA. The ends were cut back, 2 bases at V and 6 bases at J, with 8 bases in the middle. The DNA of the CDR3 is TGTGCCAGCAGCTTAAGGGGTTTTAATTCACCCCTCCACTTT. Its translation: CASSLRGFNSPLHF.

The rearrangement links TRBV7-2 to TRBJ2-5; 13 bases map to TRBD2. This CDR3 is 17 amino acids long. J was trimmed by 2 bases and V by 1 base; bases with no gene match: 4. Germline V gene data show CDR1 as SGHTA and CDR2 as FQGNSA. CDR3 residues: CASSLGTSGGWQETQYF. CDR3 coding DNA: TGTGCCAGCAGCTTAGGGACTAGCGGGGGTTGGCAAGAGACCCAGTACTTC.

This sequence joins TRBV5-4 and TRBJ1-3; D unclear. V was pared by 2 bases and J by 0 bases, with 3 bases between. CDR3 length equals 13 residues. Looked up from germline, CDR1 is SGHNT and CDR2 is YYREEE (reference sequence). CDR3 DNA: TGTGCCAGCAGCTTCAACTCTGGAAACACCATATATTTT. It encodes CASSFNSGNTIYF.

This chain links TRBV9 with TRBJ1-1; possibly TRBD1 for D (6 bases). V lost 4 bases and J 6 bases, leaving 16 bases between the germline ends. The germline gives CDR1 SGDLS, CDR2 YYNGEE. This CDR3 is 14 amino acids long. The CDR3 region is CASSHRVVVAEAFF. The DNA for the CDR3 is TGTGCCAGCAGCCACAGGGTAGTGGTGGCTGAAGCTTTCTTT.

This clone showed up just a few times. The V and J genes are TRBV7-9 and TRBJ2-7; 7 bases map to TRBD2. J was trimmed by 5 bases and V by 1 base; bases with no gene match: 5. Germline V CDR1 and CDR2: SEHNR, FQNEAQ (reference sequence). The CDR3 spans 14 residues. The CDR3 sequence is CASSLGGGSDEQYF. CDR3 nucleotide sequence: TGTGCCAGCAGCTTAGGCGGGGGTAGCGACGAGCAGTACTTC.

V usage is TRBV6-2 or TRBV6-3 and J usage is TRBJ1-1, with TRBD1 identical over 7 bases. The CDR3 length is 15 residues. From germline, CDR1 is MNHEY and CDR2 SVGEGT. The J segment lost 2 bases and the V segment lost 5 bases, leaving 8 bases of the junction unmatched. In DNA, the CDR3 is TGTGCCAGCAGTCTCCCCGGACAGGCAAACACTGAAGCTTTCTTT. Protein product: CASSLPGQANTEAFF.

V and J are TRBV7-3 and TRBJ2-3; D possibly corresponds to TRBD2 (7 bases). Germline values: CDR1 SGHTA, CDR2 FQGTGA. V dropped 5 bases and J dropped 5 bases, with 20 bases sitting between them. The CDR3 sequence is 16 residues long. The CDR3 reads CASSAAGGAVRDTQYF. The CDR3 nucleotides read TGTGCCAGCAGCGCCGCTGGGGGGGCGGTGAGAGATACGCAGTATTTT.

The chain uses TRBV9 and TRBJ2-5, with 8 bases lining up with TRBD1. CDR1 and CDR2 from the germline V gene are SGDLS and YYNGEE. This CDR3 contains 14 residues. With V trimmed by 3 bases and J by 1 base, 2 bases remained unmatched. Here the CDR3 DNA reads TGTGCCAGCAGCGGACAGGGGATCCAAGAGACCCAGTACTTC. Translation: CASSGQGIQETQYF.

The CDR3 spells CASSLTNSLTGTQYF. The CDR3, as DNA: TGTGCCAGCAGCTTAACGAACAGCCTTACCGGGACCCAGTACTTC. This chain links TRBV7-2 with TRBJ2-5; D is unclear. In germline, CDR1 is SGHTA, CDR2 FQGNSA. The V and J ends lost 2 bases and 7 bases respectively, with 17 bases between them. This CDR3 has 15 residues.

V usage is TRBV3-1 (or the pseudogene TRBV3-2) and J usage is TRBJ2-3; unclear D gene. Germline V gene data show CDR1 as LGHDT and CDR2 as YNNKEL (reference sequence). V lost 3 bases and J 4 bases, leaving 20 bases between the germline ends. The CDR3 covers 17 residues. The CDR3 nucleotides read TGTGCCAGCAGCCACGTAGCAGAGAGTGTGTTCGCAGATACGCAGTATTTT. It encodes CASSHVAESVFADTQYF.